This T cell receptor beta chain came from a study of sequential checkpoint blockade in melanoma. Study-level information: First-line arms were nivolumab then ipilimumab, or the reverse, randomized 1:1.

Treatment denoted: randomized to nivolumab then ipilimumab (arm A) or the reverse (arm B). DNA-damaging chemotherapy had not been given to any patient beforehand. PBMC sorting kept live CD3+CD8+ cells without CD19 or CD56. Germline V gene data show CDR1 as LNHNV and CDR2 as YYDKDF (reference sequence). Trimming cost V 1 base and J 7 bases; bases outside gene matches: 1. The CDR3 totals 14 residues. The method was immunoSEQ multiplex PCR; TCRdb's version includes in-frame clones alone and lacks a portion of them. Among approximately 15,000 clones, roughly three quarters were seen once, and the ten largest hold 12%.

The sequence came from a human donor with melanoma. This chain links TRBV15 with TRBJ1-6; TRBD1 matches 7 bases. Sample: CD8+ T cells sorted from blood (inferred from file names), taken from a patient given nivolumab and ipilimumab in sequence. CDR3 in DNA: TGTGCCACCAGCAGAGTACAGGGGAATTCACCCCTCCACTTT. As protein: CATSRVQGNSPLHF.